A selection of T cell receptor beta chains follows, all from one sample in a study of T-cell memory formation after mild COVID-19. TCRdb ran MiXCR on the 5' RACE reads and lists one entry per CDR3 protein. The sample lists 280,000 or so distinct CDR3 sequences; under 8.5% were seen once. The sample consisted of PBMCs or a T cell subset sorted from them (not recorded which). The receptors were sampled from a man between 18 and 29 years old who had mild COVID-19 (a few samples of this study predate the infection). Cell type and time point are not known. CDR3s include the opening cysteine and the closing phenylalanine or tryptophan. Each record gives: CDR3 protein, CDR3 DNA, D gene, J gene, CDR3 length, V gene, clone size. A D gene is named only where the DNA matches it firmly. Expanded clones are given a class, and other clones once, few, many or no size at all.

CSARAGAVKQPQHF	TGCAGTGCTAGAGCAGGGGCAGTAAAACAGCCCCAGCATTTT	NA	TRBJ1-5	14	TRBV20-1	few
CSAGQGAGGELFF	TGCAGTGCTGGACAGGGGGCGGGCGGGGAGCTGTTTTTT	TRBD1	TRBJ2-2	13	TRBV20-1	many
CASSRQGAYTEAFF	TGTGCCAGCAGCCGACAGGGGGCATACACTGAAGCTTTCTTT	TRBD1	TRBJ1-1	14	TRBV6-5	few
CASREGLWETQYF	TGTGCCAGCAGGGAAGGCCTCTGGGAGACCCAGTACTTC	NA	TRBJ2-5	13	TRBV28	few
CASSLVGTSGGATDTQYF	TGCGCCAGCAGCTTGGTGGGGACTAGCGGGGGGGCAACAGATACGCAGTATTTT	TRBD2	TRBJ2-3	18	TRBV5-1	NA
CASSKQGNHNEQFF	TGTGCCAGCAGCAAACAGGGCAACCACAATGAGCAGTTCTTC	NA	TRBJ2-1	14	TRBV7-6	many
CASSPYRDGSNTGELFF	TGTGCCAGCAGCCCATACCGGGACGGATCGAACACCGGGGAGCTGTTTTTT	NA	TRBJ2-2	17	TRBV3-1	NA
CASSGGDQETQYF	TGTGCCAGCAGCGGCGGGGATCAAGAGACCCAGTACTTC	NA	TRBJ2-5	13	TRBV9	few
CASSLFGGEQREQFF	TGTGCCAGCAGTTTATTCGGCGGGGAACAACGTGAGCAGTTCTTC	NA	TRBJ2-1	15	TRBV27	few
CSGALEETQYF	TGCAGCGGGGCGCTGGAGGAGACCCAGTACTTC	NA	TRBJ2-5	11	TRBV29-1	many
CAWSVGAGNQPQHF	TGTGCCTGGAGTGTTGGCGCGGGGAATCAGCCCCAGCATTTT	NA	TRBJ1-5	14	TRBV30	few
CSARAEDNYGYTF	TGCAGTGCTAGAGCGGAAGACAACTATGGCTACACCTTC	NA	TRBJ1-2	13	TRBV20-1	few
CASSARGGAGELFF	TGTGCCAGCAGCGCCAGGGGCGGAGCCGGGGAGCTGTTTTTT	NA	TRBJ2-2	14	TRBV7-3	NA
CASRIGWTEAFF	TGTGCCAGCAGAATTGGGTGGACTGAAGCTTTCTTT	NA	TRBJ1-1	12	TRBV12-3/TRBV12-4	NA
CASSPQGGGSYNEQFF	TGCGCCAGCAGCCCCCAAGGGGGGGGCAGCTACAATGAGCAGTTCTTC	NA	TRBJ2-1	16	TRBV4-3	NA
CASSSRGQGINGELFF	TGCGCCAGCAGCTCGCGTGGACAGGGGATAAACGGGGAGCTGTTTTTT	TRBD1	TRBJ2-2	16	TRBV5-1	few
CASTPGRRDTGELFF	TGTGCCAGCACCCCGGGACGGCGCGACACCGGGGAGCTGTTTTTT	NA	TRBJ2-2	15	TRBV12-3/TRBV12-4	few
CASSFRGGIVTEAFF	TGTGCCAGCAGTTTTCGAGGGGGGATAGTCACTGAAGCTTTCTTT	NA	TRBJ1-1	15	TRBV6-5	NA
CASGGRSYDTEAFF	TGTGCCAGTGGGGGCAGGTCGTACGACACTGAAGCTTTCTTT	NA	TRBJ1-1	14	TRBV19	few
CASSSRLAGEANTGELFF	TGTGCCAGCAGCTCAAGACTAGCGGGGGAAGCGAACACCGGGGAGCTGTTTTTT	TRBD2	TRBJ2-2	18	TRBV7-6	few
CASSPPTNEGNQPQHF	TGTGCCAGCTCACCACCCACAAACGAGGGCAATCAGCCCCAGCATTTT	NA	TRBJ1-5	16	TRBV18	NA
CASSLRGAIYNEQFF	TGTGCCAGCAGCTTAAGAGGGGCCATTTACAATGAGCAGTTCTTC	NA	TRBJ2-1	15	TRBV11-1	few
CSARDRQDYEAQYF	TGCAGTGCTAGAGATCGTCAGGACTACGAGGCCCAGTACTTC	NA	TRBJ2-5	14	TRBV20-1	many
CASSSPPGTYEQYF	TGTGCCAGCAGTTCACCCCCGGGAACCTACGAGCAGTACTTC	NA	TRBJ2-7	14	TRBV12-3/TRBV12-4	few
CSARTSGVRGTQYF	TGCAGTGCTAGGACTAGCGGGGTCCGTGGGACCCAGTACTTC	TRBD2	TRBJ2-5	14	TRBV20-1	many